This is a list of T cell receptor beta chains from one sample in a study of beta chain features in type 1 diabetes. Using immunoSEQ multiplex PCR, the repertoire was profiled, and TCRdb retains in-frame clones only, with some absent. Among 450,000 to 550,000 clones listed, about 30% were seen once. The sequenced sample consisted of naive CD4+ T cells from blood. These receptors were collected from a man younger than 35 in good health. CDR3s leave out the opening cysteine and the closing phenylalanine or tryptophan.

v_call: TRBV28
j_call: TRBJ2-4
cdr3_aa: ASSLSGQGLMYIQY

v_call: TRBV4-1
j_call: TRBJ1-3
cdr3_aa: ASSQDRRGTAGNTIY

v_call: TRBV27
j_call: TRBJ2-4
cdr3_aa: ASSSGGQRNIQY

v_call: TRBV5-1
j_call: TRBJ2-5
cdr3_aa: ASSWDYAETQY

v_call: TRBV29-1
j_call: TRBJ2-2
cdr3_aa: SAYTGELF

v_call: TRBV7-6
j_call: TRBJ2-7
cdr3_aa: ASSFGQSYEQY

v_call: TRBV29-1
j_call: TRBJ2-1
cdr3_aa: SARAAGYNEQF

v_call: TRBV13
j_call: TRBJ2-5
cdr3_aa: ASSMSRDRGVETQY

v_call: TRBV7-2
j_call: TRBJ2-2
cdr3_aa: ASRSDRGARTGELF

v_call: TRBV6-5
j_call: TRBJ1-1
cdr3_aa: ASCRGGLNTEAF

v_call: TRBV28
j_call: TRBJ2-1
cdr3_aa: ASSATGGAYNEQF

v_call: TRBV30
j_call: TRBJ1-1
cdr3_aa: AWSRNRANTEAF

v_call: TRBV5-1
j_call: TRBJ2-3
cdr3_aa: ASSFLAGDTQY

v_call: TRBV4-2
j_call: TRBJ2-1
cdr3_aa: ASSQAKDNEQF

v_call: TRBV30
j_call: TRBJ2-1
cdr3_aa: AWSVGIAGDNEQF

v_call: TRBV29-1
j_call: TRBJ2-3
cdr3_aa: SVEVRSGRVTDTQY

v_call: TRBV27
j_call: TRBJ1-1
cdr3_aa: ASSFWGVNLDTEAF

v_call: TRBV20-1
j_call: TRBJ1-1
cdr3_aa: SAWSDTEAF

v_call: TRBV29-1
j_call: TRBJ1-1
cdr3_aa: SVVIGDNTEAF

v_call: TRBV4-1
j_call: TRBJ1-2
cdr3_aa: ASSQDRAVYGYT

v_call: TRBV5-6
j_call: TRBJ1-2
cdr3_aa: ASSFRTSSHGYT

v_call: TRBV30
j_call: TRBJ2-1
cdr3_aa: AWNRATYNEQF